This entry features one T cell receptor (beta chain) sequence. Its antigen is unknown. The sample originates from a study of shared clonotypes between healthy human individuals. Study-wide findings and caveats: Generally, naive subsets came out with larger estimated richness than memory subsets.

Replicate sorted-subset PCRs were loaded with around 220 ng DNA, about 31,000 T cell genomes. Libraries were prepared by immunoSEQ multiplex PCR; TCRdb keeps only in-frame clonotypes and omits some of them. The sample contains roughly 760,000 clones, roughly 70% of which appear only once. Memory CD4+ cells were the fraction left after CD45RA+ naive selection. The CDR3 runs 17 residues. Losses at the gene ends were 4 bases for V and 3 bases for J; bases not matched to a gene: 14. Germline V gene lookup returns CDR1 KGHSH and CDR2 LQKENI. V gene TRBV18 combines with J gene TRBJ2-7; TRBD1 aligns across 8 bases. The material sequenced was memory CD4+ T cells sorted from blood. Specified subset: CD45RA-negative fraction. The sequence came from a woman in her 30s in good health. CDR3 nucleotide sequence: TGTGCCAGCTCACTCCGGAATTTAGGACAGGGAGGCTACGAGCAGTACTTC. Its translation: CASSLRNLGQGGYEQYF.